This T cell receptor beta chain was captured by sequencing in a study of tumor-infiltrating lymphocytes in glioblastoma multiforme. The germline CDR1 and CDR2 sequences are MDHEN and SYDVKM. The V gene lost 4 bases and the J gene lost 3 bases, with 9 bases spanning the gap. The CDR3 contains 13 residues. Three nested ARM-PCR rounds with V-beta and C-beta primers built TCRB libraries. No unique molecular identifiers were described for these TCRB libraries. From the multiplex PCR reads, TCRdb called clonotypes with MiXCR, one entry per CDR3 protein. The sample gives 15,000 to 20,000 distinct CDR3 sequences, about 70% of which show up once; around 19% is in the top ten. This clonotype was seen at least ten times. What it binds is not known. Study-wide findings and caveats: The TCR and somatic mutation analysis included just one glioblastoma patient. The T cells in this sample were not sorted into functional subsets. Unequal TCR RNA per T cell might skew measured clone sizes.

The TCR comes from a male donor with glioblastoma. This chain uses TRBV28 with TRBJ1-2; possible D gene TRBD1, 6 bases. Sequencing used peripheral blood. CDR3 nucleotides: TGTGCCAGCAGTTCCGGACAGCACTATGGCTACACCTTC. Protein: CASSSGQHYGYTF.